One sample yielded the 16 T cell receptor beta chains listed below, sequenced in a study of cytomegalovirus exposure and HLA in healthy donors. PCR amplification relied on 60 Vbeta primers (plus 13 Jbeta primers). Clones were read by immunoSEQ multiplex PCR, and TCRdb kept only the in-frame ones, dropping some. The top ten hold 4% to 4.5% of the sample, which has 150,000 to 170,000 clones, 70% to 80% seen once. Sequenced input: PBMCs. These receptors all come from a woman between 35 and 50 years old in good health and CMV-seronegative.

This clone was recorded a few times. This rearrangement joins TRBV19 to TRBJ1-1; no clear D gene. V was shortened by 3 bases and J by 5 bases, with 25 bases between the two germline ends. The length of the CDR3 is 18 residues. Germline lookup yields CDR1 LNHDA and CDR2 SQIVND (reference sequence). The CDR3 DNA follows: TGTGCCAGTAGTATGTTGGAGGCCGGCCGAGTTGGGGAGACTGAAGCTTTCTTT. Amino acid sequence: CASSMLEAGRVGETEAFF.

The chain couples TRBV5-6 to TRBJ1-5; D perhaps matches TRBD1 (5 bases). Germline CDR1 and CDR2: SGHDT and YYEEEE. V lost 6 bases and J 1 base, leaving 14 bases between the germline ends. CDR3 size: 15 residues. CDR3 in DNA: TGTGCCAGCACCGTTAGGGGTCTGAGCAATCAGCCCCAGCATTTT. Translated: CASTVRGLSNQPQHF.

A few counts support this clone. This rearrangement joins TRBV4-1 to TRBJ1-1; no clear D gene. CDR3 length: 14 amino acids. The V and J ends lost 1 base and 1 base respectively, with 7 bases between them. Germline CDR1 MGHRA, CDR2 YSYEKL. The CDR3 protein is CASSQVRANTEAFF. The CDR3 region has the DNA TGCGCCAGCAGCCAAGTGAGAGCGAACACTGAAGCTTTCTTT.

The chain carries TRBV5-1 and TRBJ2-1; a possible D gene is TRBD1 (5 bases). Trimming shortened V by 9 bases and J by 3 bases, and 19 bases separated the two germline ends. The CDR3 loop spans 15 amino acids. Germline V gene sequence: CDR1 SGHRS, CDR2 YFSETQ. CDR3 bases: TGCGCCACCCGCTTAGGGGTATCTGACTACAATGAGCAGTTCTTC. It encodes CATRLGVSDYNEQFF.

The chain recombines TRBV6-5 with TRBJ2-7; 8 bases agree with TRBD2. The CDR3 extends over 15 amino acids. V gave up 6 bases and J gave up 3 bases; unmatched junction bases: 10. Germline CDR1 and CDR2: MNHEY and SVGAGI. The CDR3 loop reads CASSDSGGRDYEQYF. CDR3 nucleotide sequence: TGTGCCAGCAGCGACTCGGGAGGGAGGGACTACGAGCAGTACTTC.

This clone was observed once. The rearrangement uses TRBV28 and TRBJ1-5; D perhaps matches TRBD1 (6 bases). CDR1 is MDHEN and CDR2 is SYDVKM in the germline V gene. The ends were cut back, 6 bases at V and 4 bases at J, with 10 bases in the middle. This CDR3 comprises 13 residues. The CDR3 DNA follows: TGTGCCAGCAGGGGGGCAGTTAATCAGCCCCAGCATTTT. It specifies CASRGAVNQPQHF. The whole variable domain, filled in from reference TRBV28 and TRBJ1-5, reads DVKVTQSSRYLVKRTGEKVFLECVQDMDHENMFWYRQDPGLGLRLIYFSYDVKMKEKGDIPEGYSVSREKKERFSLILESASTNQTSMYLCASRGAVNQPQHFGDGTRLSIL.

The chain uses TRBV6-6 and TRBJ1-2; D possibly corresponds to TRBD1 (6 bases). With 0 bases removed from V and 2 bases from J, the gap between germline ends came to 13 bases. CDR1 and CDR2 (germline): MNHNY, SVGAGI (reference sequence). The CDR3 sequence is 16 residues long. The CDR3 DNA reads TGTGCCAGCAGTTACTCCCCACAGGGCATAAACTATGGCTACACCTTC. Protein: CASSYSPQGINYGYTF.

The chain is built from TRBV7-8 and TRBJ2-5; no reliable D call. The CDR3 covers 14 residues. The germline V gene has CDR1 SGHVS and CDR2 FQNEAQ. V lost 5 bases, J lost 1 base, and 11 bases lay in between. The CDR3 loop reads CASSPSGGQETQYF. CDR3 nucleotide sequence: TGTGCCAGCAGCCCTTCAGGTGGCCAAGAGACCCAGTACTTC.

The rearrangement links TRBV5-1 to TRBJ2-7; D uncertain. The CDR3 has 15 amino acids. Between the trimmed V and J ends, which lost 4 bases and 0 bases, there was a span of 14 bases. Germline lookup yields CDR1 SGHRS and CDR2 YFSETQ. The CDR3 region is CASSRSPPSSYEQYF. The CDR3, as DNA: TGCGCCAGCAGCCGATCGCCCCCGAGCTCCTACGAGCAGTACTTC.

This clone was counted a single time. The rearrangement links TRBV11-3 to TRBJ2-7, with D possibly TRBD1 on 6 matching bases. The V end lost 1 base, the J end lost 2 bases, and 9 bases lay between the germline ends. Germline V CDR1 and CDR2: SGHNT, YENEEA. This CDR3 has 14 amino acids. CDR3 nucleotide sequence: TGTGCCAGCAGCTTAGGTCAGGGGCCCTACGAGCAGTACTTC. Protein product: CASSLGQGPYEQYF.

V and J are TRBV19 and TRBJ2-3; maybe TRBD2 (7 bases). CDR1 and CDR2 (germline): LNHDA, SQIVND (reference sequence). Trimming shortened V by 7 bases and J by 6 bases, and 20 bases separated the two germline ends. The CDR3 runs to 15 residues. CDR3 loop: CASTGAAGREDTQYF. The CDR3 DNA follows: TGTGCCAGTACGGGGGCAGCGGGAAGGGAGGATACGCAGTATTTT. The whole variable domain, remainder taken from reference TRBV19 and TRBJ2-3, is DGGITQSPKYLFRKEGQNVTLSCEQNLNHDAMYWYRQDPGQGLRLIYYSQIVNDFQKGDIAEGYSVSREKKESFPLTVTSAQKNPTAFYLCASTGAAGREDTQYFGPGTRLTVL.

This chain joins TRBV10-3 and TRBJ2-5; TRBD2 matches 9 bases. V shed 11 bases and J 5 bases; nucleotides not matched to a gene: 9. CDR3 length equals 13 residues. Germline V gene data show CDR1 as ENHRY and CDR2 as SYGVKD. CDR3 DNA sequence: TGTGCCGCCCGCGGGGGGGCGGGTGAGACCCAGTACTTC. This sequence encodes CAARGGAGETQYF.

The rearrangement joins TRBV7-2 to TRBJ2-1; 8 nucleotides match TRBD2. CDR3 length: 14 amino acids. Looked up from germline, CDR1 is SGHTA and CDR2 is FQGNSA. Unmatched junction bases numbered 7, after V lost 5 bases and J lost 7 bases. The CDR3 sequence: CASSDPSGGNEQFF. In DNA, the CDR3 is TGTGCCAGCAGCGACCCCAGCGGGGGAAATGAGCAGTTCTTC.

This clone occurred once. V gene TRBV2 combines with J gene TRBJ2-2; a possible D gene is TRBD1 (8 bases). V lost 2 bases, J lost 12 bases, and 16 bases lay in between. The germline gives CDR1 SNHLY, CDR2 FYNNEI. The CDR3 has 14 amino acids. The CDR3 sequence: CASSETLQGGKLFF. CDR3 nucleotide sequence: TGTGCCAGCAGTGAAACGCTACAGGGGGGGAAGCTGTTTTTT.

This clone was picked up one time. The chain links TRBV11-2 to TRBJ1-3, with 8 bases fitting TRBD1. The length of the CDR3 is 18 residues. Trimming cost V 0 bases and J 4 bases; bases outside gene matches: 11. The germline CDR1 and CDR2 sequences are SGHAT and FQNNGV. The CDR3 region has the DNA TGTGCCAGCAGCTTAGATGGCGGCGGCAGGGGGCCAGGAAACACCATATATTTT. Translated, it gives CASSLDGGGRGPGNTIYF. Filled out from reference TRBV11-2 and TRBJ1-3, the complete variable domain reads EAGVAQSPRYKIIEKRQSVAFWCNPISGHATLYWYQQILGQGPKLLIQFQNNGVVDDSQLPKDRFSAERLKGVDSTLKIQPAKLEDSAVYLCASSLDGGGRGPGNTIYFGEGSWLTVV.

V usage is TRBV19 and J usage is TRBJ1-5; a possible D gene is TRBD1 (5 bases). From germline, CDR1 is LNHDA and CDR2 SQIVND (reference sequence). The CDR3 is made up of 15 amino acids. Trimming left V 6 bases short and J 4 bases short, with 16 bases between. The CDR3 region is CASSRLGDFNQPQHF. Written as DNA, the CDR3 is TGTGCCAGTAGCCGTTTAGGGGATTTTAATCAGCCCCAGCATTTT.